This record covers a single T cell receptor (beta chain). These data are taken from a study of technical replicates of blood from a handful of donors. Libraries were prepared by immunoSEQ multiplex PCR; TCRdb keeps only in-frame clonotypes and omits some of them. The data show 75,000 to 90,000 clones, roughly 94% seen once. This CDR3 is 12 amino acids long. V was clipped by 5 bases and J by 1 base, with 7 bases between them. Germline values: CDR1 GTSNPN, CDR2 SVGIG (reference sequence). Sequenced: T cells isolated from PBMCs. This sequence originates from a human donor in good health. The rearrangement uses TRBV30 and TRBJ2-3; D call uncertain. The chain's CDR3 is CAWDSGTDTQYF. CDR3 coding DNA: TGTGCCTGGGACTCTGGCACAGATACGCAGTATTTT.